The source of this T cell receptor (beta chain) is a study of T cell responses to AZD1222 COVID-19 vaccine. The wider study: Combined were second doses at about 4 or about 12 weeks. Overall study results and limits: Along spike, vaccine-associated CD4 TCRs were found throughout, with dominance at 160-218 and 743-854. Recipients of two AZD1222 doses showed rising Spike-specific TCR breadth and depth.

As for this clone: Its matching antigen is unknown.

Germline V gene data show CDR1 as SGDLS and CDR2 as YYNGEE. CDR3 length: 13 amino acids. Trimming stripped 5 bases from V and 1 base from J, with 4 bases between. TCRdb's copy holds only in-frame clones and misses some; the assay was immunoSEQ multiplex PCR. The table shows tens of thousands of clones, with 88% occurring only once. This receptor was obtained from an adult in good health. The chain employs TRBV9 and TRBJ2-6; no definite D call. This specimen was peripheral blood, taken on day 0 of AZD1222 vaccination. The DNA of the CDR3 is TGTGCCAGCAGGGGTTCTGGGGCCAACGTCCTGACTTTC. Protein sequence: CASRGSGANVLTF. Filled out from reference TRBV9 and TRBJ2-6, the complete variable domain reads DSGVTQTPKHLITATGQRVTLRCSPRSGDLSVYWYQQSLDQGLQFLIQYYNGEERAKGNILERFSAQQFPDLHSELNLSSLELGDSALYFCASRGSGANVLTFGAGSRLTVL.